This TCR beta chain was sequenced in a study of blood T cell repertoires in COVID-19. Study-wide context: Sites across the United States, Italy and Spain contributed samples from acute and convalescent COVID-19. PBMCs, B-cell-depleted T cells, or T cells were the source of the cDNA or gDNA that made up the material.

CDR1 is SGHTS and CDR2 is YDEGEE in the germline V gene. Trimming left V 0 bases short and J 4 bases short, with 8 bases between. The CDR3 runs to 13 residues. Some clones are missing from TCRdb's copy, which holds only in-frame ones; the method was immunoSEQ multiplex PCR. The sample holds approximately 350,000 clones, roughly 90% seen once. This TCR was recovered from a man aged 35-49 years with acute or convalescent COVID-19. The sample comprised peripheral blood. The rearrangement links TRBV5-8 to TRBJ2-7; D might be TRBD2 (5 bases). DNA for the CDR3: TGTGCCAGCAGCTTGGTTCCGGGATACGAGCAGTACTTC. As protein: CASSLVPGYEQYF.